Listed below are T cell receptor beta chains from one sample, sequenced in a study of T cells after yellow fever vaccination. TCRdb reanalysed the 5' RACE reads using MiXCR and keeps one entry per CDR3 protein. The repertoire holds a few hundred thousand distinct CDR3 sequences, roughly 8.7% seen once, with approximately 19% in the top ten. The sample here was PBMCs, taken on the day of the first yellow fever vaccination. Receptor source: a young man who received the YFV17D yellow fever vaccine. The CDR3 runs from the conserved cysteine through the conserved F or W. The order of the fields is J gene, D gene, V gene, clone size, CDR3 protein, CDR3 DNA. D genes are given only for firm matches. Clone size is given for some rows only: seen once, a few or many times, or a class if the clone is expanded.

j_gene: TRBJ2-1; d_gene: TRBD2; v_gene: TRBV6-5; abundance: .; CDR3aa: CASSYSPSGGNEQFF; CDR3nt: TGTGCCAGCAGTTACTCTCCTAGCGGGGGTAATGAGCAGTTCTTC
j_gene: TRBJ1-1; d_gene: TRBD1; v_gene: TRBV5-4; abundance: few; CDR3aa: CASSWDRGRTEAFF; CDR3nt: TGTGCCAGCAGCTGGGACAGGGGACGGACTGAAGCTTTCTTT
j_gene: TRBJ2-3; d_gene: .; v_gene: TRBV7-8; abundance: few; CDR3aa: CASSFIKGGASTDTQYF; CDR3nt: TGTGCCAGCAGCTTCATCAAGGGGGGTGCGAGCACAGATACGCAGTATTTT
j_gene: TRBJ1-6; d_gene: .; v_gene: TRBV20-1; abundance: few; CDR3aa: CSARRGFYNSPLHF; CDR3nt: TGCAGTGCTAGAAGGGGCTTCTATAATTCACCCCTCCACTTT
j_gene: TRBJ2-3; d_gene: TRBD2; v_gene: TRBV29-1; abundance: few; CDR3aa: CSVEVGRGGTDTQYF; CDR3nt: TGCAGCGTTGAAGTTGGGCGGGGGGGGACAGATACGCAGTATTTT
j_gene: TRBJ1-4; d_gene: .; v_gene: TRBV2; abundance: few; CDR3aa: CASSESRGYANEKLFF; CDR3nt: TGTGCCAGCAGTGAATCAAGGGGATACGCTAATGAAAAACTGTTTTTT
j_gene: TRBJ1-1; d_gene: .; v_gene: TRBV7-3; abundance: few; CDR3aa: CASSGPGGTEAFF; CDR3nt: TGTGCCAGCAGCGGGCCCGGGGGCACTGAAGCTTTCTTT
j_gene: TRBJ1-5; d_gene: .; v_gene: TRBV20-1; abundance: .; CDR3aa: CSAREVIVSNQPQHF; CDR3nt: TGCAGTGCTAGAGAGGTTATTGTGAGCAATCAGCCCCAGCATTTT
j_gene: TRBJ2-3; d_gene: .; v_gene: TRBV7-2; abundance: many; CDR3aa: CASSLSSSTDTQYF; CDR3nt: TGTGCCAGCAGCCTTTCATCTAGCACAGATACGCAGTATTTT
j_gene: TRBJ2-1; d_gene: .; v_gene: TRBV5-1; abundance: many; CDR3aa: CASSLHGNYNEQFF; CDR3nt: TGCGCCAGCAGCTTGCATGGGAACTACAATGAGCAGTTCTTC
j_gene: TRBJ2-5; d_gene: TRBD1; v_gene: TRBV12-3/TRBV12-4; abundance: .; CDR3aa: CASTLDRVETQYF; CDR3nt: TGTGCCAGCACCCTGGACAGGGTTGAGACCCAGTACTTC
j_gene: TRBJ2-3; d_gene: .; v_gene: TRBV20-1; abundance: .; CDR3aa: CSASSQGQAGNTDTQYF; CDR3nt: TGCAGTGCTTCAAGCCAAGGACAGGCGGGGAACACAGATACGCAGTATTTT
j_gene: TRBJ2-5; d_gene: TRBD2; v_gene: TRBV7-2; abundance: few; CDR3aa: CASSLGGSGGDETQYF; CDR3nt: TGTGCCAGCAGCTTAGGTGGTAGCGGGGGGGATGAGACCCAGTACTTC
j_gene: TRBJ2-5; d_gene: TRBD2; v_gene: TRBV5-1; abundance: .; CDR3aa: CASSPGLAGERETQYF; CDR3nt: TGCGCCAGCAGCCCGGGACTAGCGGGGGAACGAGAGACCCAGTACTTC
j_gene: TRBJ2-5; d_gene: .; v_gene: TRBV25-1; abundance: few; CDR3aa: CASSITRGLGETQYF; CDR3nt: TGTGCCAGCAGTATCACTAGGGGTTTAGGGGAGACCCAGTACTTC
j_gene: TRBJ2-2; d_gene: .; v_gene: TRBV5-1; abundance: .; CDR3aa: CASRERNTGELFF; CDR3nt: TGCGCCAGCAGGGAGAGGAACACCGGGGAGCTGTTTTTT
j_gene: TRBJ1-2; d_gene: .; v_gene: TRBV7-2; abundance: few; CDR3aa: CASRLTGDYGYTF; CDR3nt: TGTGCCAGCAGGTTAACCGGGGACTATGGCTACACCTTC
j_gene: TRBJ2-7; d_gene: .; v_gene: TRBV3-1; abundance: .; CDR3aa: CASSQGLIYEQYF; CDR3nt: TGTGCCAGCAGCCAAGGACTGATTTACGAGCAGTACTTC
j_gene: TRBJ2-3; d_gene: TRBD2; v_gene: TRBV7-2; abundance: many; CDR3aa: CASSPSGGTDTQYF; CDR3nt: TGTGCCAGCAGCCCTAGCGGGGGCACAGATACGCAGTATTTT
j_gene: TRBJ2-5; d_gene: .; v_gene: TRBV19; abundance: few; CDR3aa: CASSIGAETQYF; CDR3nt: TGTGCCAGTAGTATTGGGGCGGAGACCCAGTACTTC
j_gene: TRBJ2-1; d_gene: TRBD2; v_gene: TRBV5-1; abundance: few; CDR3aa: CASSGTSGHNEQFF; CDR3nt: TGCGCCAGCAGCGGTACTAGCGGGCACAATGAGCAGTTCTTC
j_gene: TRBJ1-5; d_gene: TRBD1; v_gene: TRBV28; abundance: few; CDR3aa: CASSLFMDRVHQPQHF; CDR3nt: TGTGCCAGCAGTTTATTTATGGACAGGGTGCATCAGCCCCAGCATTTT
j_gene: TRBJ1-2; d_gene: .; v_gene: TRBV4-3; abundance: .; CDR3aa: CASSQLRQGATSYTF; CDR3nt: TGCGCCAGCAGCCAACTACGCCAGGGTGCTACGAGCTACACCTTC
j_gene: TRBJ2-7; d_gene: TRBD2; v_gene: TRBV7-2; abundance: .; CDR3aa: CASSTSGPYEQYF; CDR3nt: TGTGCCAGCAGTACTAGCGGCCCTTACGAGCAGTACTTC
j_gene: TRBJ2-1; d_gene: TRBD1; v_gene: TRBV20-1; abundance: few; CDR3aa: CSARDLGTGWFNEQFF; CDR3nt: TGCAGTGCTAGAGATCTGGGGACAGGTTGGTTCAATGAGCAGTTCTTC
j_gene: TRBJ1-4; d_gene: TRBD1; v_gene: TRBV20-1; abundance: .; CDR3aa: CSARDRAYEKLFF; CDR3nt: TGCAGTGCCAGGGACAGGGCGTATGAAAAACTGTTTTTT
j_gene: TRBJ2-1; d_gene: .; v_gene: TRBV6-6; abundance: .; CDR3aa: CASSGTVRYEQFF; CDR3nt: TGTGCCAGCAGCGGGACCGTTAGGTATGAGCAGTTCTTC
j_gene: TRBJ1-2; d_gene: .; v_gene: TRBV20-1; abundance: many; CDR3aa: CSASPLGGEGGYTF; CDR3nt: TGCAGTGCTAGCCCCCTAGGTGGAGAGGGGGGCTACACCTTC
j_gene: TRBJ1-2; d_gene: TRBD1; v_gene: TRBV20-1; abundance: .; CDR3aa: CSAPTGGGYTF; CDR3nt: TGCAGTGCTCCTACAGGGGGCGGCTACACCTTC
j_gene: TRBJ2-5; d_gene: TRBD2; v_gene: TRBV15; abundance: .; CDR3aa: CATSRAGTSRGETQYF; CDR3nt: TGTGCCACCAGCAGGGCCGGGACTAGCCGGGGGGAGACCCAGTACTTC
j_gene: TRBJ1-1; d_gene: .; v_gene: TRBV5-1; abundance: .; CDR3aa: CASSLQGGSTEAIF; CDR3nt: TGCGCCAGCAGCCTGCAGGGAGGGAGCACTGAAGCTATCTTT
j_gene: TRBJ1-1; d_gene: .; v_gene: TRBV11-3; abundance: few; CDR3aa: CASSHGGNTEAFF; CDR3nt: TGTGCCAGCAGCCATGGGGGGAACACTGAAGCTTTCTTT
j_gene: TRBJ1-5; d_gene: .; v_gene: TRBV20-1; abundance: .; CDR3aa: CSARDGDGTPNQPQHF; CDR3nt: TGCAGTGCTAGAGATGGGGACGGAACCCCCAATCAGCCCCAGCATTTT
j_gene: TRBJ2-7; d_gene: TRBD2; v_gene: TRBV3-1; abundance: few; CDR3aa: CASSHGLAGGGEQYF; CDR3nt: TGTGCCAGCAGCCACGGACTAGCGGGGGGAGGCGAGCAGTACTTC
j_gene: TRBJ2-5; d_gene: .; v_gene: TRBV7-3; abundance: many; CDR3aa: CASSFRGEETQYF; CDR3nt: TGTGCCAGCAGTTTTAGGGGGGAGGAGACCCAGTACTTC
j_gene: TRBJ2-2; d_gene: .; v_gene: TRBV20-1; abundance: few; CDR3aa: CSARDLGQPNTGELFF; CDR3nt: TGCAGTGCTAGAGATCTCGGACAGCCAAACACCGGGGAGCTGTTTTTT
j_gene: TRBJ1-3; d_gene: TRBD1; v_gene: TRBV30; abundance: .; CDR3aa: CAWGPGGNTIYF; CDR3nt: TGTGCCTGGGGGCCAGGGGGGAACACCATATATTTT
j_gene: TRBJ1-5; d_gene: .; v_gene: TRBV20-1; abundance: .; CDR3aa: CSARSSQPQHF; CDR3nt: TGCAGTGCTAGATCGTCTCAGCCCCAGCATTTT
j_gene: TRBJ2-3; d_gene: .; v_gene: TRBV11-2; abundance: few; CDR3aa: CASSYGGAGTSTDTQYF; CDR3nt: TGTGCCAGCAGCTACGGTGGGGCCGGAACTAGCACAGATACGCAGTATTTT
j_gene: TRBJ2-5; d_gene: TRBD2; v_gene: TRBV29-1; abundance: few; CDR3aa: CSVETSGGAAQYF; CDR3nt: TGCAGCGTTGAGACTAGCGGGGGGGCGGCCCAGTACTTC
j_gene: TRBJ2-2; d_gene: .; v_gene: TRBV3-1; abundance: many; CDR3aa: CASSQDQWNGELFF; CDR3nt: TGTGCCAGCAGCCAAGATCAGTGGAACGGGGAGCTGTTTTTT
j_gene: TRBJ2-7; d_gene: .; v_gene: TRBV7-2; abundance: few; CDR3aa: CASSPRRTRLYF; CDR3nt: TGTGCCAGCAGCCCCCGGCGGACCAGGCTGTACTTC
j_gene: TRBJ1-4; d_gene: .; v_gene: TRBV7-6; abundance: many; CDR3aa: CASSPLEGNEKLFF; CDR3nt: TGTGCCAGCAGCCCCCTCGAGGGTAATGAAAAACTGTTTTTT
j_gene: TRBJ2-1; d_gene: .; v_gene: TRBV5-5; abundance: .; CDR3aa: CASSFGVEQFF; CDR3nt: TGTGCCAGCAGCTTCGGGGTTGAGCAGTTCTTC
j_gene: TRBJ2-3; d_gene: TRBD1; v_gene: TRBV27; abundance: few; CDR3aa: CASSSDRGNTDTQYF; CDR3nt: TGTGCCAGCAGTTCGGACAGGGGTAACACAGATACGCAGTATTTT
j_gene: TRBJ2-7; d_gene: TRBD1; v_gene: TRBV11-2; abundance: .; CDR3aa: CASSSWTGELSSYEQYF; CDR3nt: TGTGCCAGCAGCTCCTGGACAGGGGAACTTAGCTCCTACGAGCAGTACTTC
j_gene: TRBJ1-2; d_gene: .; v_gene: TRBV4-3; abundance: few; CDR3aa: CASSQDRGTYGYTF; CDR3nt: TGCGCCAGCAGCCAAGATAGGGGAACTTATGGCTACACCTTC
j_gene: TRBJ2-3; d_gene: TRBD1; v_gene: TRBV7-9; abundance: .; CDR3aa: CASSSGQGSTDTQYF; CDR3nt: TGTGCCAGCAGCTCTGGACAGGGAAGCACAGATACGCAGTATTTT
j_gene: TRBJ2-7; d_gene: .; v_gene: TRBV7-2; abundance: many; CDR3aa: CASSLESSYEQYF; CDR3nt: TGTGCCAGCAGCCTGGAAAGCTCCTACGAGCAGTACTTC
j_gene: TRBJ2-5; d_gene: TRBD1; v_gene: TRBV29-1; abundance: .; CDR3aa: CSAGRDSQETQYF; CDR3nt: TGCAGCGCCGGTAGGGACAGTCAAGAGACCCAGTACTTC
j_gene: TRBJ2-1; d_gene: TRBD2; v_gene: TRBV4-3; abundance: few; CDR3aa: CASSQKVLAGDNEQFF; CDR3nt: TGCGCCAGCAGCCAGAAAGTACTAGCGGGGGATAATGAGCAGTTCTTC
j_gene: TRBJ1-2; d_gene: .; v_gene: TRBV6-5; abundance: .; CDR3aa: CASSYSLPQTGQANYGYTF; CDR3nt: TGTGCCAGCAGTTACTCGCTTCCCCAAACAGGGCAAGCTAACTATGGCTACACCTTC